The text below deals with one TCR beta chain. The source of the sample is a study of blood T cell repertoires in COVID-19. Study-level information: COVID-19 samples, acute and convalescent, were from the United States, Italy and Spain.

The authors' processing: Scientists estimated how many nucleated cells there were by amplifying reference gene primers. TCRdb's table, derived via immunoSEQ multiplex PCR, lists solely in-frame clones and lacks some. V, J and clone size are taken as reported in that table, and D and trimming were inferred from the DNA itself. In the table there are roughly 400,000 clones, nearly 90% of which are singletons. Recovery among Cohort 3 donors was established by two negative PCRs, clearance, or symptom resolution. The receptor was derived from a woman aged 30 to 39 who had recovered from COVID-19. Sequenced sample: PBMCs or T cells enriched from blood (not recorded which).

The CDR3 sequence is CASSLESGGTDTQYF. CDR3 nucleotide sequence: TGTGCCAGCAGCTTGGAGTCGGGGGGCACAGATACGCAGTATTTT. The V and J genes are TRBV5-6 and TRBJ2-3; D possibly corresponds to TRBD2 (6 bases). V shed 0 bases and J shed 1 base, with 9 bases lying between them. The CDR3 runs 15 residues. Germline V gives CDR1 SGHDT, CDR2 YYEEEE.